The TCR beta chain under discussion was sequenced for a study of radiation and T cells in renal cell carcinoma. Profiled with immunoSEQ multiplex PCR; TCRdb holds only in-frame clones, not every one. The profile shows approximately 51,000 clones, about 80% of them singletons. Stated time point: baseline pretreatment blood. Regarding treatment: 15 Gy SBRT to primary tumor, nephrectomy 4 weeks later. The source material was blood, sampled from a patient whose treatment included radiotherapy and nephrectomy. This clonotype was sampled from an older woman with renal cell carcinoma.

The CDR3 nucleotides read TGTGCCAGCAGCCCCTCGTGGGGTCCTTACAATGAGCAGTTCTTC. Amino acid sequence: CASSPSWGPYNEQFF. The chain has TRBV7-9 and TRBJ2-1; D remains ambiguous. The ends were cut back, 5 bases at V and 4 bases at J, with 15 bases in the middle. CDR1 and CDR2 from the germline V gene are SEHNR and FQNEAQ (reference sequence). The CDR3 is 15 residues long.